This TCR beta chain was recorded in a study of T-cell reconstitution after alpha-beta-depleted transplantation in children. TCRbeta library preparation incorporated unique molecular identifiers. TCRdb reprocessed the PCR reads with MiXCR, giving one entry per CDR3 protein. The data contain about 980,000 distinct CDR3 sequences, 25% to 35% of them singletons. The input for sequencing was PBMCs, mostly from graft donor cells, taken 360 days after TCRalphabeta/CD19-depleted stem cell transplant. This TCR derives from a boy younger than two who had a stem cell transplant for SCID, so the T cells may come from the graft donor.

The CDR3 sequence is CASSPQQGPYGYTF. CDR3 nucleotides: TGTGCCAGCAGCCCCCAACAGGGGCCCTATGGCTACACCTTC. The chain joins TRBV9 to TRBJ1-2; TRBD1 agrees at 7 bases. Trimming removed 4 bases from V and 4 bases from J; junction bases left unmatched: 7. The CDR3 has 14 amino acids. CDR1 and CDR2 (germline): SGDLS, YYNGEE.